This TCR beta chain was sequenced during a study of human T cells and chemical hapten exposure. Time point meaning: patch test 3, about 24 weeks after DPC sensitization. As for treatment: therapeutic diphenylcyclopropenone sensitization with weekly scalp DPC. Whole blood, unfractionated, served as the material for total RNA extraction. TCRdb re-analysed the RACE reads in MiXCR, keeping a single row per CDR3 protein. The data show roughly 200,000 distinct CDR3 sequences, around 23% seen once. Trimming shortened V by 7 bases and J by 2 bases, and 19 bases separated the two germline ends. CDR1 MDHEN and CDR2 SYDVKM come from the germline V gene. This CDR3 is built from 16 residues.

The source was whole blood, collected in connection with sensitization to the hapten diphenylcyclopropenone (DPC). The V and J genes are TRBV28 and TRBJ2-3; perhaps TRBD2 as D (6 bases). This clonotype was sampled from a woman aged 40-49 years with alopecia areata. Some clones in this sample may be carry-over from other donors' samples. The CDR3 DNA sequence: TGTGCCAGCATCCCCGGGCTGGGAGGCCACACAGATACGCAGTATTTT. Its translation is CASIPGLGGHTDTQYF.